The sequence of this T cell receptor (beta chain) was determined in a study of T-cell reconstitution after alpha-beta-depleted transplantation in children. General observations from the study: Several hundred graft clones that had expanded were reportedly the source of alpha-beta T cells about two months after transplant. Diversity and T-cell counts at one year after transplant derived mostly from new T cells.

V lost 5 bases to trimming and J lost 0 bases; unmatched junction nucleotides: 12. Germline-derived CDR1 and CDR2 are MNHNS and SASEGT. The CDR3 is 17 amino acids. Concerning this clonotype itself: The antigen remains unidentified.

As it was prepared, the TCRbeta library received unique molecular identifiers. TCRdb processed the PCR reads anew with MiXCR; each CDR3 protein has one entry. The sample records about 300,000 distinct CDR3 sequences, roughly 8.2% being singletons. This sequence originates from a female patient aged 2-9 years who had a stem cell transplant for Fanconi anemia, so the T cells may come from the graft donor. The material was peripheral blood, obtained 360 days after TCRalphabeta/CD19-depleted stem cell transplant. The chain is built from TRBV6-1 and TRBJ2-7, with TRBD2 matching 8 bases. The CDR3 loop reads CASSTPFSGADSYEQYF. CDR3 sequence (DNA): TGTGCCAGCAGTACGCCCTTTAGCGGGGCGGACTCCTACGAGCAGTACTTC.